The table lists the clone carrying this T cell receptor beta chain with a few counts. The source of the sample is a study of spatial heterogeneity in lung cancer. The ends were cut back, 6 bases at V and 9 bases at J, with 6 bases in the middle. Looked up from germline, CDR1 is SGHTA and CDR2 is FQGNSA. The CDR3 totals 10 residues. A single record per CDR3 protein comes from TCRdb applying MiXCR to the 5' RACE reads. The sample yields tens of thousands of distinct CDR3 sequences, more than 10% seen once. Time point indicated: sample taken at primary tumor resection. This specimen was PBMCs, taken at surgery. This chain uses TRBV7-2 with TRBJ2-1; weak D call: TRBD2 (5 bases). The TCR comes from a male donor with early-stage non-small cell lung cancer. The CDR3 coding sequence is TGTGCCAGCAGGGGGAGTGAGCAGTTCTTC. This translates into CASRGSEQFF.